These T cell receptor beta chains were read from a single sample in a study of CD8 T cells in ankylosing spondylitis. TCRdb used MiXCR to reprocess the 5' RACE reads, holding one entry per CDR3 protein. The sample has 210,000 or so distinct CDR3 sequences; 20% to 30% are singletons. Source material: blood, either unsorted or a sorted T cell fraction (not recorded which). These receptors were collected from a male donor with ankylosing spondylitis or in good health (not recorded which). Each CDR3 is given without its conserved first and last residue.

J	V	CDR3
TRBJ2-1	TRBV7-3	ASSLRASYNEQF
TRBJ2-5	TRBV5-5	ASSSRTGEETQY
TRBJ2-1	TRBV6-5	ASSYSSLAGTYNEQF
TRBJ2-7	TRBV20-1	SASRTSGLYEQY
TRBJ1-3	TRBV25-1	ASHRTGSFDGNTIY
TRBJ2-5	TRBV7-2	ASSLARDRGETQY
TRBJ2-3	TRBV6-2/TRBV6-3	AISRLAGADTQY
TRBJ2-7	TRBV5-1	ASSLGTSGYEQY
TRBJ2-3	TRBV10-3	AISPRGDTQY
TRBJ2-2	TRBV18	ASSPPGTEPETGELF
TRBJ1-1	TRBV18	ASSPSSMNTEAF
TRBJ2-1	TRBV9	ASSVVGGGPYNEQF
TRBJ2-5	TRBV12-3/TRBV12-4	ASSSKAGTSQY
TRBJ2-7	TRBV20-1	SALTPTYEQY
TRBJ2-1	TRBV6-5	ASSYSGTSGAYNEQF
TRBJ1-4	TRBV6-1	ASRSGFNEKLF
TRBJ1-1	TRBV20-1	SALTGGLNTEAF
TRBJ2-1	TRBV4-1	ASRRDETSRVSNEQF
TRBJ2-1	TRBV5-5	ASSSVRLAGRNEQF
TRBJ2-7	TRBV7-6	ASSLVNRLAGTYEQY
TRBJ2-3	TRBV29-1	SVEVRTGMRADTQY
TRBJ1-2	TRBV3-1	ASSPGDQFYGYT
TRBJ1-5	TRBV20-1	SAITQGVGNQPQH
TRBJ2-7	TRBV4-2	ASSQDQRTSSYEQY
TRBJ2-5	TRBV7-2	ASSAGWGGWETQY
TRBJ2-5	TRBV5-1	ASSLAGTGTETQY
TRBJ1-2	TRBV6-2/TRBV6-3	ASSYSAGGGGYT
TRBJ2-7	TRBV7-9	ASSSGGRDEQY
TRBJ2-2	TRBV12-3/TRBV12-4	ASSRRGDAGELF
TRBJ2-5	TRBV11-2	ASSPGPRETQY
TRBJ2-2	TRBV29-1	SGTTKSTGELF
TRBJ2-7	TRBV20-1	SATPGGGNEQY
TRBJ1-3	TRBV4-3	ASSQEPAGGSGNTIY
TRBJ2-5	TRBV5-1	ASSLGTSGRQETQY
TRBJ1-2	TRBV4-1	ASSQDADRGYGYT
TRBJ1-1	TRBV7-9	ASSSRDRGQNTEAF
TRBJ1-5	TRBV28	ASSFTGAGNQPQH